The clone carrying this T cell receptor (beta chain) has only a few counts. The germline V gene has CDR1 MGHRA and CDR2 YSYEKL. This CDR3 region has 17 residues. Trimming left V 0 bases short and J 8 bases short, with 19 bases between. Clones were read by immunoSEQ multiplex PCR, and TCRdb kept only the in-frame ones, dropping some. Of under 65,000 clones listed, 75% to 90% are singletons. The sample originates from a study of technical replicates of blood from a few donors. This sequence originates from a human donor in good health. Some clones in this sample may be carry-over from other donors' samples. The chain links TRBV4-1 to TRBJ1-4, with D hard to call. The specimen was PBMCs. CDR3 in DNA: TGCGCCAGCAGCCAAGACCCGCCCTGGTCAGCAGGAGAAAAACTGTTTTTT. Translated: CASSQDPPWSAGEKLFF.